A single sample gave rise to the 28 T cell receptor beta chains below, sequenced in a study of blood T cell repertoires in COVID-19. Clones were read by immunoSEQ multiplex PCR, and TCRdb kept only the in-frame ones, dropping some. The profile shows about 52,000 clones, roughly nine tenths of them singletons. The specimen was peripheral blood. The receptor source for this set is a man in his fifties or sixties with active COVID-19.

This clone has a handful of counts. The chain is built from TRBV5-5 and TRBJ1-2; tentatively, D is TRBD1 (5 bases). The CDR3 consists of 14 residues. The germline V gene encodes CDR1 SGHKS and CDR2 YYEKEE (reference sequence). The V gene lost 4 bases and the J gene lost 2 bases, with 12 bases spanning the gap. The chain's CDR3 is CASSRSRGNYGYTF. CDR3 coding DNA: TGTGCCAGCAGCCGCTCTAGGGGAAACTATGGCTACACCTTC.

The CDR3 bases are TGTGCCAGCAGTAGACTAGCGGGAAGGGTCGAGCAGTACTTC. Translated: CASSRLAGRVEQYF. The chain employs TRBV27 and TRBJ2-7; 11 nucleotides agree with TRBD2. Unmatched junction bases numbered 6, after V lost 5 bases and J lost 6 bases. CDR3 length: 14 residues. CDR1 is MNHEY and CDR2 is SMNVEV in the germline V gene (reference sequence).

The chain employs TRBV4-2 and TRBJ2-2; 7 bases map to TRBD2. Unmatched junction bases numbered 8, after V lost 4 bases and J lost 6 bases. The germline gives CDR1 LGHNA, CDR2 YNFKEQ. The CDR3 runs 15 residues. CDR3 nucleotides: TGTGCCAGCAGCCGGGACTACCACCGCGCCGGGGAGCTGTTTTTT. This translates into CASSRDYHRAGELFF.

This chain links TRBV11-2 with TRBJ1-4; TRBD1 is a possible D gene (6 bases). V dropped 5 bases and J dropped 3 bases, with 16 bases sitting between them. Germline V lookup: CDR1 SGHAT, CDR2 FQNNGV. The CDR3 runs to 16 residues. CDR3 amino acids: CASSHPQGIANEKLFF. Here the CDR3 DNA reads TGTGCCAGCAGCCATCCTCAGGGGATTGCTAATGAAAAACTGTTTTTT.

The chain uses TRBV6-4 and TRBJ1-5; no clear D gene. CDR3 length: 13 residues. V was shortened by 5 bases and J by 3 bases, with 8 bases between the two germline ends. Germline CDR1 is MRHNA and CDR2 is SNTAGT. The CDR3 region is CASSPQYNQPQHF. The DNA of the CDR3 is TGTGCCAGCAGTCCACAATACAATCAGCCCCAGCATTTT.

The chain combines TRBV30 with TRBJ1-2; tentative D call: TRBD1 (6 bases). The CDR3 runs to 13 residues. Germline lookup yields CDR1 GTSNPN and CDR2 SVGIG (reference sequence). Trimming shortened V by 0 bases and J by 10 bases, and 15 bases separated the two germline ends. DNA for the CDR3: TGTGCCTGGAGTGTAACCAGACAGGCTGCCTACACCTTC. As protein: CAWSVTRQAAYTF.

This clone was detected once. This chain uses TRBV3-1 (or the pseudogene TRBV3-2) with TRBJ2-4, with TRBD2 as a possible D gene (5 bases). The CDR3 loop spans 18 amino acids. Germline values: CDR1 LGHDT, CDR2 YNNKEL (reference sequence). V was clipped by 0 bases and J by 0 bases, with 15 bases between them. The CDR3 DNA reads TGTGCCAGCAGCCAAGATAGGCCGCTAGCAGAAGCCAAAAACATTCAGTACTTC. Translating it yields CASSQDRPLAEAKNIQYF.

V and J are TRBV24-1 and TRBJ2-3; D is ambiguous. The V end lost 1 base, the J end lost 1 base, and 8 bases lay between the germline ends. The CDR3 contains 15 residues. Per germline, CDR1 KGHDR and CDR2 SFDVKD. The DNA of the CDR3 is TGTGCCACCAGTGATTTCGGGTTTGGCACAGATACGCAGTATTTT. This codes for CATSDFGFGTDTQYF.

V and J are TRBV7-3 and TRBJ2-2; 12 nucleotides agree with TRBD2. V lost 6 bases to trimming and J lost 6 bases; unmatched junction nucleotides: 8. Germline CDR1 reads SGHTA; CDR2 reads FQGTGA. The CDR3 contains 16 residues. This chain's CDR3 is CASRGASGRAPGELFF. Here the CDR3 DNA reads TGTGCCAGCAGGGGCGCTAGCGGGAGGGCCCCCGGGGAGCTGTTTTTT.

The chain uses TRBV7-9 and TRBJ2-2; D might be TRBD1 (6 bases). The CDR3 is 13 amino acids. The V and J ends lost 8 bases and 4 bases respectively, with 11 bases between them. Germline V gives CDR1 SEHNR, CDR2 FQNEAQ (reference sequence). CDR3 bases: TGTGCCAGCCCAGGGGTTGTCACCGGGGAGCTGTTTTTT. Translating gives CASPGVVTGELFF.

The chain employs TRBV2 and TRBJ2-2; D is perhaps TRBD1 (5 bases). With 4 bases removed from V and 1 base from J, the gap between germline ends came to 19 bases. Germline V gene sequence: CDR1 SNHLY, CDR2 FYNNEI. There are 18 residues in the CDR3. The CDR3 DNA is TGTGCCAGCAGTGTGGGGTTGATGTGGCAGGGGAACACCGGGGAGCTGTTTTTT. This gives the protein CASSVGLMWQGNTGELFF.

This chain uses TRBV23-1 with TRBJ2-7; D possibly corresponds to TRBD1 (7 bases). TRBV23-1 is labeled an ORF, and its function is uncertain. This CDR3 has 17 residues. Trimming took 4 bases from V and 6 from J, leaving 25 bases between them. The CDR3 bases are TGCGCCAGCAGTCCACCGGGACAGCGGGTTACAAATGTCGAGCAGTACTTC. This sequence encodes CASSPPGQRVTNVEQYF.

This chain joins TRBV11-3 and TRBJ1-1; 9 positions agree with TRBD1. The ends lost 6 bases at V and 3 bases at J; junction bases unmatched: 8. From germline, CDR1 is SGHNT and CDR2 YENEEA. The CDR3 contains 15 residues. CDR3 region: CASRWDRERDTEAFF. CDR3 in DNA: TGTGCCAGCAGATGGGACAGGGAGAGGGACACTGAAGCTTTCTTT.

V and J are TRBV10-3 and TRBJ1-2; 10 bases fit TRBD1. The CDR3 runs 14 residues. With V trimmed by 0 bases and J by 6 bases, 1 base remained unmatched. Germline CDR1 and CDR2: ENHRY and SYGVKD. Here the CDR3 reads CAISESTGGDGYTF. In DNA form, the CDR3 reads TGTGCCATCAGTGAGTCGACAGGGGGCGATGGCTACACCTTC.

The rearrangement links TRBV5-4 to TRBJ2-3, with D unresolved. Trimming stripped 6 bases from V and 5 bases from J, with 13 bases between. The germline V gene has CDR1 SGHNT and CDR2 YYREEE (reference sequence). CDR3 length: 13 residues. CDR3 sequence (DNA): TGTGCCAGCACCGAAGCCCCTCAAGATACGCAGTATTTT. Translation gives CASTEAPQDTQYF.

The CDR3 DNA is TGTGCCAGCAGCCAAGATACTAGCGGGAGGGGTGCAGCGGAGCAGTACTTC. The encoded protein is CASSQDTSGRGAAEQYF. V and J are TRBV4-2 and TRBJ2-7; 13 bases agree with TRBD2. The V segment lost 0 bases and the J segment 7 bases; nucleotides outside the gene matches: 9. The length of the CDR3 is 17 residues. The germline CDR1 and CDR2 sequences are LGHNA and YNFKEQ.

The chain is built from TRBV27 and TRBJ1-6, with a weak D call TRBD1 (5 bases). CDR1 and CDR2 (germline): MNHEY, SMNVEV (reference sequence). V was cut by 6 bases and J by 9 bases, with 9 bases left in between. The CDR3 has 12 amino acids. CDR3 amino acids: CASRQGSSPLHF. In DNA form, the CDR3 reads TGTGCCAGCAGGCAGGGATCTTCACCCCTCCACTTT.

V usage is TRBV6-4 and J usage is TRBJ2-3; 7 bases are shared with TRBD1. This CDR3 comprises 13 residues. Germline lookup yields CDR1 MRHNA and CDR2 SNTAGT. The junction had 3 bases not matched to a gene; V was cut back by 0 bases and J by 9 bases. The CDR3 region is CASSDSYRGTQYF. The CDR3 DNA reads TGTGCCAGCAGTGACTCTTACAGGGGAACGCAGTATTTT.

DNA of the CDR3: TGTGCCATCAGTGAGTCGACTAGCGGGAGAGGGAATGAGCAGTTCTTC. Amino acids: CAISESTSGRGNEQFF. This chain uses TRBV10-3 with TRBJ2-1; 12 bases line up with TRBD2. Germline V gene sequence: CDR1 ENHRY, CDR2 SYGVKD. With V trimmed by 0 bases and J by 7 bases, 4 bases remained unmatched. This CDR3 is built from 16 residues.

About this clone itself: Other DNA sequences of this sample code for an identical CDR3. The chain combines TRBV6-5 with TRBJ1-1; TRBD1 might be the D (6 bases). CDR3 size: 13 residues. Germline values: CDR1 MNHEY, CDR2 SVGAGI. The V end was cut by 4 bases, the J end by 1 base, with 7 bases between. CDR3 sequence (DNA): TGTGCCAGCAGTTGGGGACAGAACACTGAAGCTTTCTTT. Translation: CASSWGQNTEAFF.

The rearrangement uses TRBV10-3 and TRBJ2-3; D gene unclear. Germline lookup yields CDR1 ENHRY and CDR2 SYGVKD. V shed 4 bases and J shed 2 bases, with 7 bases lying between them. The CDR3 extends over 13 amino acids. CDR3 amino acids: CAISGDNTDTQYF. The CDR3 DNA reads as TGTGCCATCAGTGGAGACAACACAGATACGCAGTATTTT.

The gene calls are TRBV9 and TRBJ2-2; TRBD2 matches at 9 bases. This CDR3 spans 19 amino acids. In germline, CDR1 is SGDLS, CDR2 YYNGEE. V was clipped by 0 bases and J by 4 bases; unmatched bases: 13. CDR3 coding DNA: TGTGCCAGCAGCGTAGTCGGGACTAGCCCCAATCCTGGCACCGGGGAGCTGTTTTTT. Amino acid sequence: CASSVVGTSPNPGTGELFF.

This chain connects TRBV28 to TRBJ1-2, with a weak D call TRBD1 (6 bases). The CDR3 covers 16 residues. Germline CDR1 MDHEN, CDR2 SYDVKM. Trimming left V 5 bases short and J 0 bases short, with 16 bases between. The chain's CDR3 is CASSTLRGNSNYGYTF. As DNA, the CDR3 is TGTGCCAGCAGTACCTTAAGGGGGAATTCTAACTATGGCTACACCTTC.

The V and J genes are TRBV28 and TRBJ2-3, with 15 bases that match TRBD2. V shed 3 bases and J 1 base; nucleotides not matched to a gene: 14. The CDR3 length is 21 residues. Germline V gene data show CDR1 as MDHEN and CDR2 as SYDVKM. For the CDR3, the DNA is TGTGCCAGCAGTTTTTTTTGGACTAGCGGGAGGGACCCCTTAGGCACAGATACGCAGTATTTT. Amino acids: CASSFFWTSGRDPLGTDTQYF.

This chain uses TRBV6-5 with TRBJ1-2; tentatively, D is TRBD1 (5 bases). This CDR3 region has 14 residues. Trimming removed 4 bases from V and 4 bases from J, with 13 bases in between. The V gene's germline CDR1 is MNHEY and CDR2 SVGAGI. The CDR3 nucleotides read TGTGCCAGCAGTTCTACAAGACAGTCCTATGGCTACACCTTC. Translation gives CASSSTRQSYGYTF.

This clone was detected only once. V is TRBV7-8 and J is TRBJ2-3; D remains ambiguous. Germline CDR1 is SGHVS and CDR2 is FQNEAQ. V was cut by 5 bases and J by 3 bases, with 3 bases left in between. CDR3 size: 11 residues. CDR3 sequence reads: CASSPTDTQYF. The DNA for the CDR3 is TGTGCCAGCAGCCCAACAGATACGCAGTATTTT.

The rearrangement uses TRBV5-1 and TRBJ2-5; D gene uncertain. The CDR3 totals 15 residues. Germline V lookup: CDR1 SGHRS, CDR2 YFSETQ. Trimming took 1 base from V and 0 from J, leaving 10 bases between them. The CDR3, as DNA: TGCGCCAGCAGCTTGCTAGACGCGTACCAAGAGACCCAGTACTTC. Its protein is CASSLLDAYQETQYF.

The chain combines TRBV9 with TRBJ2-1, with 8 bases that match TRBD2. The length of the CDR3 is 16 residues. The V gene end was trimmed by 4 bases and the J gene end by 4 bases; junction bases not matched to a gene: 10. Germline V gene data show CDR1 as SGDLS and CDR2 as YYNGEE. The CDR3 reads CASSFDPGLEYNEQFF. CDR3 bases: TGTGCCAGCAGCTTCGACCCGGGACTAGAGTACAATGAGCAGTTCTTC.